The 21 T cell receptor beta chains in this list originate from one sample, sequenced in a study of blood T cell repertoires in COVID-19. The method was immunoSEQ multiplex PCR; TCRdb's version includes in-frame clones alone and lacks a portion of them. The table lists approximately 170,000 clones, 70% to 90% of them singletons. The sample comprised PBMCs or T cells enriched from blood (not recorded which). These receptors all stem from a man aged 35 to 55 who had recovered from COVID-19.

The V gene is TRBV19, the J gene TRBJ1-2, with 7 bases matching TRBD1. CDR3 length equals 14 residues. The germline gives CDR1 LNHDA, CDR2 SQIVND (reference sequence). The J segment lost 8 bases and the V segment lost 3 bases, leaving 9 bases of the junction unmatched. The CDR3 is CASSIQGGALGYTF. The CDR3 DNA sequence: TGTGCCAGTAGTATTCAAGGGGGCGCGCTGGGCTACACCTTC.

The V and J genes are TRBV19 and TRBJ1-2; possibly TRBD1 for D (5 bases). Germline V gives CDR1 LNHDA, CDR2 SQIVND (reference sequence). This CDR3 comprises 13 residues. Trimming took off 5 bases at V and 6 bases at J, with 13 bases between the two ends. CDR3 coding DNA: TGTGCCAGTAGTGGATACTCGGGGGATGGCTACACCTTC. Translating it yields CASSGYSGDGYTF.

This rearrangement joins TRBV3-1 (or the pseudogene TRBV3-2) to TRBJ1-1, with TRBD1 matching over 7 bases. The CDR3 totals 15 residues. Germline-derived CDR1 and CDR2 are LGHDT and YNNKEL (reference sequence). J gave up 1 base and V 4 bases, and 6 bases lay outside the gene matches. CDR3 protein: CASSLIPGGNTEAFF. CDR3 bases: TGTGCCAGCAGCCTCATCCCAGGGGGGAACACTGAAGCTTTCTTT.

V and J are TRBV7-9 and TRBJ2-2, with D tentatively TRBD2 (6 bases). Germline V lookup: CDR1 SEHNR, CDR2 FQNEAQ (reference sequence). The V gene lost 5 bases and the J gene lost 6 bases, with 16 bases spanning the gap. The CDR3 consists of 15 residues. CDR3 residues: CASSRLTGVPGELFF. In DNA, the CDR3 is TGTGCCAGCAGCCGTCTCACGGGGGTTCCCGGGGAGCTGTTTTTT.

Only a few counts were recorded for this clone. The chain joins TRBV6-2 or TRBV6-3 to TRBJ1-1; TRBD1 matches 10 bases. The V gene end was trimmed by 6 bases and the J gene end by 4 bases; junction bases not matched to a gene: 5. CDR3 length: 14 amino acids. Germline CDR1 MNHEY, CDR2 SVGEGT. The CDR3 DNA sequence: TGTGCCAGCAGCGAGACAGGGGGCGTCACTGAAGCTTTCTTT. It is translated as CASSETGGVTEAFF.

The J gene is TRBJ2-7, the V gene TRBV2; D is perhaps TRBD2 (6 bases). This CDR3 spans 13 amino acids. The germline V gene encodes CDR1 SNHLY and CDR2 FYNNEI. V lost 4 bases and J 2 bases, leaving 9 bases between the germline ends. The CDR3, as DNA: TGTGCCAGCAGTGGTTCGGGGGCCTACGAGCAGTACGTC. Amino acid sequence: CASSGSGAYEQYV.

The chain couples TRBV5-6 to TRBJ2-5; 9 positions match TRBD1. The CDR3 contains 14 residues. Germline CDR1 reads SGHDT; CDR2 reads YYEEEE. J gave up 7 bases and V 4 bases, and 8 bases lay outside the gene matches. CDR3 protein: CASSLGTGLGTQYF. CDR3 sequence (DNA): TGTGCCAGCAGCCTCGGGACAGGGCTGGGGACCCAGTACTTC.

The chain employs TRBV12-5 and TRBJ1-3, with D perhaps TRBD1 (6 bases). CDR3 size: 15 residues. V lost 0 bases to trimming and J lost 7 bases, with 13 bases between them. CDR1 LGHNT and CDR2 FRNRAP come from the germline V gene. The CDR3 protein is CASGLVPGQSNTIYF. The CDR3 coding sequence is TGTGCTAGTGGTTTGGTACCCGGACAGTCGAACACCATATATTTT.

This clone was counted many times. This sequence joins TRBV5-1 and TRBJ2-2; D may be TRBD1 (5 bases). The CDR3 is 16 residues long. Deletions cut 0 bases from V and 6 bases from J, with 15 bases between. Per the germline V gene, CDR1 is SGHRS and CDR2 is YFSETQ. In nucleotides, the CDR3 is TGCGCCAGCAGCTTGGGTGTCAGGGCCCTCGCCGGGGAGCTGTTTTTT. Its translation is CASSLGVRALAGELFF. The full variable domain, rest sourced from reference TRBV5-1 and TRBJ2-2, is KAGVTQTPRYLIKTRGQQVTLSCSPISGHRSVSWYQQTPGQGLQFLFEYFSETQRNKGNFPGRFSGRQFSNSRSEMNVSTLELGDSALYLCASSLGVRALAGELFFGEGSRLTVL.

The chain couples TRBV19 to TRBJ2-3; D perhaps matches TRBD2 (5 bases). The CDR3 runs 14 residues. V shed 6 bases and J shed 2 bases, with 12 bases lying between them. CDR1 and CDR2 from the germline V gene are LNHDA and SQIVND (reference sequence). In nucleotides, the CDR3 is TGTGCCAGTAGCGAAGCGGAAGCCACAGATACGCAGTATTTT. The encoded protein is CASSEAEATDTQYF.

The gene calls are TRBV5-1 and TRBJ2-5; 7 nucleotides align to TRBD1. CDR1 SGHRS and CDR2 YFSETQ come from the germline V gene. Trimming removed 4 bases from V and 3 bases from J; junction bases left unmatched: 9. There are 15 residues in the CDR3. CDR3 nucleotide sequence: TGCGCCAGCAGCCTACAACAGGGGATGGAAGAGACCCAGTACTTC. It translates to CASSLQQGMEETQYF.

The genes are TRBV5-4 and TRBJ2-2, with 8 bases aligning to TRBD1. Germline lookup yields CDR1 SGHNT and CDR2 YYREEE (reference sequence). With 4 bases clipped from V and 3 bases from J, the junction kept 5 bases outside the gene matches. The CDR3 consists of 15 residues. CDR3 region: CASSPDRADTGELFF. The CDR3 nucleotides read TGTGCCAGCAGCCCGGACAGGGCGGACACCGGGGAGCTGTTTTTT. The entire variable domain, with the rest obtained from reference TRBV5-4 and TRBJ2-2, is as follows: ETGVTQSPTHLIKTRGQQVTLRCSSQSGHNTVSWYQQALGQGPQFIFQYYREEENGRGNFPPRFSGLQFPNYSSELNVNALELDDSALYLCASSPDRADTGELFFGEGSRLTVL.

V is TRBV4-2 and J is TRBJ2-7; a weak D match, TRBD2 (5 bases). Trimming cost V 5 bases and J 4 bases, with 21 bases left between them. Germline-derived CDR1 and CDR2 are LGHNA and YNFKEQ. This CDR3 is built from 16 residues. The CDR3 DNA follows: TGTGCCAGCAGCTCCCTGCTAGGTAGCGACGCGTACGAGCAGTACTTC. Encoded protein: CASSSLLGSDAYEQYF.

The rearrangement links TRBV30 to TRBJ2-5; 7 bases match TRBD2. The germline V gene encodes CDR1 GTSNPN and CDR2 SVGIG (reference sequence). This CDR3 is 10 amino acids long. J was trimmed by 5 bases and V by 7 bases; bases with no gene match: 1. CDR3: CAFGGETQYF. The CDR3 DNA reads as TGTGCCTTCGGGGGGGAGACCCAGTACTTC.

The chain is built from TRBV30 and TRBJ1-1; TRBD1 aligns across 7 bases. Germline V gene lookup returns CDR1 GTSNPN and CDR2 SVGIG (reference sequence). V was clipped by 5 bases and J by 1 base; unmatched bases: 7. The CDR3 is 14 amino acids. This CDR3 is CAWYPGTENTEAFF. CDR3 DNA: TGTGCCTGGTACCCCGGGACAGAGAACACTGAAGCTTTCTTT.

The chain combines TRBV13 with TRBJ1-1, with TRBD1 as a possible D gene (5 bases). The CDR3 sequence is 13 residues long. Trimming left V 5 bases short and J 3 bases short, with 10 bases between. Per the germline V gene, CDR1 is PRHDT and CDR2 is FYEKMQ (reference sequence). The CDR3 sequence is CASSGGTHTEAFF. CDR3 nucleotide sequence: TGTGCCAGCAGCGGCGGGACTCACACTGAAGCTTTCTTT. The full variable domain, rest sourced from reference TRBV13 and TRBJ1-1, is AAGVIQSPRHLIKEKRETATLKCYPIPRHDTVYWYQQGPGQDPQFLISFYEKMQSDKGSIPDRFSAQQFSDYHSELNMSSLELGDSALYFCASSGGTHTEAFFGQGTRLTVV.

The chain joins TRBV2 to TRBJ1-2; 8 bases fit TRBD1. Losses at the gene ends were 3 bases for V and 8 bases for J; bases not matched to a gene: 8. The length of the CDR3 is 14 residues. Germline CDR1 and CDR2: SNHLY and FYNNEI. In DNA, the CDR3 is TGTGCCAGCAGTGAGACGAACAGGGGGGGCGGCTACACCTTC. As protein: CASSETNRGGGYTF. Full variable domain (remainder filled in from reference TRBV2 and TRBJ1-2): EPEVTQTPSHQVTQMGQEVILRCVPISNHLYFYWYRQILGQKVEFLVSFYNNEISEKSEIFDDQFSVERPDGSNFTLKIRSTKLEDSAMYFCASSETNRGGGYTFGSGTRLTVV.

The chain combines TRBV6-5 with TRBJ1-2, with a possible D match to TRBD1 (6 bases). Looked up from germline, CDR1 is MNHEY and CDR2 is SVGAGI. This CDR3 has 14 residues. V was trimmed by 5 bases and J by 4 bases, leaving 14 bases between them. The CDR3 loop reads CASSTQGKLYGYTF. The CDR3 DNA reads TGTGCCAGCAGTACACAGGGAAAACTCTATGGCTACACCTTC.

The chain is built from TRBV9 and TRBJ2-5, with 9 bases matching TRBD2. The CDR3 runs to 17 residues. With 0 bases clipped from V and 7 bases from J, the junction kept 13 bases outside the gene matches. CDR1 is SGDLS, CDR2 YYNGEE, per germline. The CDR3 DNA reads TGTGCCAGCAGCGTAGAGGTAGCGGGGGCGAAAGGTGGGACCCAGTACTTC. It specifies CASSVEVAGAKGGTQYF.

In its sample, this clone was seen once. The V and J genes are TRBV23-1 and TRBJ2-7; 7 bases map to TRBD1. TRBV23-1 belongs to the ORF category, with a function that is uncertain. The V segment lost 5 bases and the J segment 3 bases; nucleotides outside the gene matches: 22. The CDR3 extends over 19 amino acids. The CDR3 bases are TGCGCCAGCAGTGAGCCGGGACAGACTCACCTTTGTAACGACTACGAGCAGTACGTC. Encoded protein: CASSEPGQTHLCNDYEQYV.

The J gene is TRBJ2-2, the V gene TRBV5-1; a possible D gene is TRBD1 (6 bases). Germline V gene data show CDR1 as SGHRS and CDR2 as YFSETQ. The CDR3 has 16 residues. The germline V and J ends were trimmed by 1 base and 0 bases, with 10 bases remaining between them. CDR3: CASSLNDRSNTGELFF. In DNA form, the CDR3 reads TGCGCCAGCAGCTTGAACGACAGGTCGAACACCGGGGAGCTGTTTTTT.